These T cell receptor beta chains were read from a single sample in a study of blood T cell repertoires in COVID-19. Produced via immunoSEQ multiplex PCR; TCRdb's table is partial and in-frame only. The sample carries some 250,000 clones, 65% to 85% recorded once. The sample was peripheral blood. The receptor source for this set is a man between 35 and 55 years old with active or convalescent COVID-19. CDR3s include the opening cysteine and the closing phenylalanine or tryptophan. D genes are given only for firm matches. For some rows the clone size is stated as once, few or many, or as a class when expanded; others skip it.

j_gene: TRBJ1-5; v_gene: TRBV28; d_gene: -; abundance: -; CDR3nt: TGTGCCAGCAGTTTACAGGGTTATCAGCCCCAGCATTTT; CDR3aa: CASSLQGYQPQHF
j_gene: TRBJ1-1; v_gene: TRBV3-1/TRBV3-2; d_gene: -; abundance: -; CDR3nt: TGTGCCAGCAGCCTACGAGACAGCAACACTGAAGCTTTCTTT; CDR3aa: CASSLRDSNTEAFF
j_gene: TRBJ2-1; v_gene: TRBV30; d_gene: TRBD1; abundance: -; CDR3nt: TGTGTCTGGAGTGCGGGACAGGGGGCGCTCGATGAGCAGTTCTTC; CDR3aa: CVWSAGQGALDEQFF
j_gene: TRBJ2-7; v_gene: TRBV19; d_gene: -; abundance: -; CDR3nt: TGTGCCAGTAGTATACCGGGAAGCTCCTACGAGCAGTACTTC; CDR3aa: CASSIPGSSYEQYF
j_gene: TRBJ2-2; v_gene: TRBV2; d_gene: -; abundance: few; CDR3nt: TGTGCCAGCAGTGCGCGGGGGCGTAGCACCGGGGAGCTGTTTTTT; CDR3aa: CASSARGRSTGELFF
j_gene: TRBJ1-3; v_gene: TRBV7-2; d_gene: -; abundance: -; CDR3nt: TGTGCCAGCAGCTGGCAGGGTCACTCTGGAAACACCATATATTTT; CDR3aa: CASSWQGHSGNTIYF
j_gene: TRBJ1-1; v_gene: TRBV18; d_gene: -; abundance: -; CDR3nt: TGTGCCAGCTCACCAAACAGGTTGAACACTGAAGCTTTCTTT; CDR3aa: CASSPNRLNTEAFF
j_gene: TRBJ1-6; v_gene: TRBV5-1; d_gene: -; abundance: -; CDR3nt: TGCGCCAGCAGCTTGGACAGGTGGGATTCACCCCTCCACTTT; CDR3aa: CASSLDRWDSPLHF
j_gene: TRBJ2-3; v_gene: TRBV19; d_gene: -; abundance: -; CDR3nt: TGTGCCAGTAGACCGACAGGTGTTAGCACAGATACGCAGTATTTT; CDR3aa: CASRPTGVSTDTQYF
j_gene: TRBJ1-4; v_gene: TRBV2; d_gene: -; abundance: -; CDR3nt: TGTGCCAGCAGAGGGGACCAGGGGGAAAAACTGTTTTTT; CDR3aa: CASRGDQGEKLFF
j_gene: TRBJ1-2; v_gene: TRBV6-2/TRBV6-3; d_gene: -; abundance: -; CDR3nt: TGTGCCAGCAGCGAACCGACAGGATCTTTTAACTATGGCTACACCTTC; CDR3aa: CASSEPTGSFNYGYTF
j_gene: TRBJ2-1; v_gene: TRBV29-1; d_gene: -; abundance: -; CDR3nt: TGCAGCGTCACCCCCGACAGGAGCTCCTACAATGAGCAGTTCTTC; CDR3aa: CSVTPDRSSYNEQFF
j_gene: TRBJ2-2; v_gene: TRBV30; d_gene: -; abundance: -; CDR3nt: TGTGCCTGGAGTGTAAACAGGGTTGTCGGGGAGCTGTTTTTT; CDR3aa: CAWSVNRVVGELFF
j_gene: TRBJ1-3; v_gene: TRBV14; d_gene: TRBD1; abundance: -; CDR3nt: TGTGCCAGCAGCCAAGTGAGGGGGCTGGGAAACACCATATATTTT; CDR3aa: CASSQVRGLGNTIYF
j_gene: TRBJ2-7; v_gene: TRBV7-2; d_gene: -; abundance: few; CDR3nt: TGTGCCAGCAGCTCCTGGGAGGCCGAGCAGTACTTC; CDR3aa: CASSSWEAEQYF
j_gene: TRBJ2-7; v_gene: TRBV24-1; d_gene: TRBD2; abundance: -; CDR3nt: TGTGCCACCAGACGCGGGGGGGCTTACGAGCAGTACTTC; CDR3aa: CATRRGGAYEQYF
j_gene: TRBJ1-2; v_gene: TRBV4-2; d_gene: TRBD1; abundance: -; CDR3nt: TGTGCCAGCAGCCAAGAAAGACAGGGGACTAACTATGGCTACACCTTC; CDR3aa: CASSQERQGTNYGYTF
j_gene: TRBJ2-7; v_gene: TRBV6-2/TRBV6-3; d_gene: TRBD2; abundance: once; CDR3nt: TGTGCCAGCAACCCAGCGGGGCTTTCCTACGAGCAGTACTTC; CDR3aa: CASNPAGLSYEQYF
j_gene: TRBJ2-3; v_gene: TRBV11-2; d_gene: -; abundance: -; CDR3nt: TGTGCCAGCAGCTTAGAAAGGACACACACAGATACGCAGTATTTT; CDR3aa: CASSLERTHTDTQYF
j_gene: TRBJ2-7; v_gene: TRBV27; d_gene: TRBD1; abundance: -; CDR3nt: TGTGCCAGCAGCAACCGGGACAGGGGCTACGAGCAGTACTTC; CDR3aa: CASSNRDRGYEQYF
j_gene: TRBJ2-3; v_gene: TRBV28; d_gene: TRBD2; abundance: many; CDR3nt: TGTGCCAGCAGTCCTACTAGCGGGACCGGGGGAGATACGCAGTATTTT; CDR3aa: CASSPTSGTGGDTQYF
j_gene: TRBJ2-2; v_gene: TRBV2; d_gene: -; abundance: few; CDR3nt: TGTGCCAGCAGTGAGGGGACTCGAAACACCGGGGAGCTGTTTTTT; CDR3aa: CASSEGTRNTGELFF
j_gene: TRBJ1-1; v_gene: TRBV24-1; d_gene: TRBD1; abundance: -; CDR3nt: TGTGCCACCAGTGATCCCGGGACAGGGAACACTGAAGCTTTCTTT; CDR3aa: CATSDPGTGNTEAFF